These T cell receptor beta chains were read from a single sample in a study of CD8 T cells in ankylosing spondylitis. TCRdb ran MiXCR on the 5' RACE reads and lists one entry per CDR3 protein. The sample yields some 800,000 distinct CDR3 sequences, around 11% seen once. Sequencing was performed on blood, either unsorted or a sorted T cell fraction (not recorded which). These receptors all stem from a male donor with ankylosing spondylitis. Each CDR3 is given with its conserved first and last residue. A D gene is named only where the DNA matches it firmly. A row's size may be missing; if present it is once, few, many or a size class.

J,D,V,size,DNA,CDR3
TRBJ2-7,TRBD2,TRBV10-3,-,TGTGCCATCAGCCACCAGGCGGGAGGAGAGGAGCAGTACTTC,CAISHQAGGEEQYF
TRBJ2-5,-,TRBV5-1,-,TGCGCCAGCAGCTTCGGGGTCGTCGGGGAGACCCAGTACTTC,CASSFGVVGETQYF
TRBJ2-7,-,TRBV20-1,-,TGCAGCCCCGCGGAGGCAAGATCCTACGAGCAGTACTTC,CSPAEARSYEQYF
TRBJ2-5,-,TRBV20-1,-,TGCAGTGTTAATGACGGGGCCCAAGAGACCCAGTACTTC,CSVNDGAQETQYF
TRBJ2-1,-,TRBV5-1,many,TGCGCCAGCAGCTTGGGCGGGGATAGCTCCTACAATGAGCAGTTCTTC,CASSLGGDSSYNEQFF
TRBJ2-7,-,TRBV12-3/TRBV12-4,few,TGTGCCAGCAGTTTACTCTCATCAGCTCTCTACGAGCAGTACTTC,CASSLLSSALYEQYF
TRBJ2-3,TRBD1,TRBV7-9,many,TGTGCCAGCAGCGCGGCCGGGACAGGGGGCACAGATACGCAGTATTTT,CASSAAGTGGTDTQYF
TRBJ1-2,TRBD1,TRBV4-2,many,TGTGCCAGCAGCACCCGACAGGGGATCGTCTATGGCTACACCTTC,CASSTRQGIVYGYTF
TRBJ1-1,TRBD1,TRBV5-4,few,TGCATTCATTCCGAGGGGGCGCGGAACACTGAAGCTTTCTTT,CIHSEGARNTEAFF
TRBJ2-7,-,TRBV29-1,-,TGCAGCGCCTCGAGGGGGGTAGAGCAGTACTTC,CSASRGVEQYF
TRBJ1-1,-,TRBV6-5,-,TGTGCCAGCACCCGAGGTCCGGGAGAAGCTTTCTTT,CASTRGPGEAFF
TRBJ2-3,-,TRBV20-1,few,TGCAGTGCAAAGCAGGGTCAGCGGGCTAGCACAGATACGCAGTATTTT,CSAKQGQRASTDTQYF
TRBJ2-5,TRBD1,TRBV29-1,many,TGCAGCGTCGGACAGGGGGCTACCCAAGAGACCCAGTACTTC,CSVGQGATQETQYF